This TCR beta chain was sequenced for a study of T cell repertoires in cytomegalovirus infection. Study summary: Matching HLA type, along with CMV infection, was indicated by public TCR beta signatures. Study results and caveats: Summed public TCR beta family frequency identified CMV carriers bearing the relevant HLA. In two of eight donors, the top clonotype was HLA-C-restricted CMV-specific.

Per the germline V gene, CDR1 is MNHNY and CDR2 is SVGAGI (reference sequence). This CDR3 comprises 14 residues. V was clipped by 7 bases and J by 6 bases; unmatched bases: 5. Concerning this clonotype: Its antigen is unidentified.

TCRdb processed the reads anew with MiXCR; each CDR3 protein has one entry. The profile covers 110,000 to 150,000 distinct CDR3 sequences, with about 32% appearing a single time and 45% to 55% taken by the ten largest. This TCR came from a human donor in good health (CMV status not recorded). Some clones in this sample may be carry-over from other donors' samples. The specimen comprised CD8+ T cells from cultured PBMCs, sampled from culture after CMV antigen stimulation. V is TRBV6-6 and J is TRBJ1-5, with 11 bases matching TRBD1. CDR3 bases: TGTGCCAGCACCCCGGACAGGGGGCTTCAGCCCCAGCATTTT. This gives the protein CASTPDRGLQPQHF.